This T cell receptor (beta chain) is drawn from a study of T cells in Graves' hyperthyroidism and ophthalmopathy. Notes on the study in general: Before onset, by a median of 6.5 months, the model predicted ophthalmopathy.

It was RNA transcripts that yielded the amplified TCR beta CDR3 regions. Carried out on the TCR CDR3, a first-round RT-PCR used the HTBI primer set. TCRdb recomputed calls from the multiplex PCR reads with MiXCR, one row per CDR3 protein. The sample carries about 560,000 distinct CDR3 sequences, over 15% recorded once. The V and J ends lost 5 bases and 0 bases, in that order; junction bases with no gene match: 6. The CDR3 length is 17 residues. The germline V gene encodes CDR1 SGHTA and CDR2 FQGNSA. Worth noting for this clonotype: Its target is not known.

Input material: blood. V usage is TRBV7-2 and J usage is TRBJ2-5, with TRBD2 matching over 13 bases. The receptor was isolated from a woman younger than 35 with Graves' hyperthyroidism. CDR3 sequence: CASSTGLAGVYQETQYF. DNA of the CDR3: TGTGCCAGCAGCACCGGACTAGCGGGGGTCTACCAAGAGACCCAGTACTTC.